This T cell receptor (beta chain) was sequenced during a study of neurological immune-mediated disorders (dated by TCRdb to 2018 to 2020). Some background on the complete study: Of the roughly 34 multiple sclerosis patients, around 31 had relapsing-remitting MS and 3 had secondary progressive MS. Peripheral blood TCR-beta repertoires from patients with HTLV-I-associated myelopathy (HAM/TSP), patients with multiple sclerosis, and healthy controls were compared in the study using UMI-based sequencing. The 100 to 110 TCR-beta libraries covered PBMC samples along with longitudinal samples, technical triplicates, and paired sorted CD4+ and CD8+ T-cell subsets. The cohort included approximately 70 subjects: roughly 14 with HAM/TSP, some 34 with multiple sclerosis, and some 20 healthy controls.

cDNA was synthesized by template-switch 5'RACE using a primer with a 10-nucleotide random unique molecular identifier that tagged each TCR transcript. Over 170 million TCR-beta sequences, covering 15-18 subjects, were produced in each sequencing run. The RNeasy kit was used to extract total RNA. The KAPA Real-time Library Amplification kit was used to amplify TCR-beta VDJ regions with primers targeting the TCR constant region and the 5'RACE anchor. Sample indexes and Illumina adaptors were added in a first PCR, after which library yield was increased in a second PCR. After Ampure bead purification, the TCR product of roughly 650 bp was size-selected on a 2% E-gel SizeSelection system. Before pooling, libraries had their quality checked on a Bioanalyzer, their concentration measured with Qubit, and their quantity determined with the Kapa Library Quantification kit. An Illumina HiSeq 2500 was used to sequence the libraries paired-end at 2 x 150 bp. To increase sequence diversity, about 25-31% phiX was spiked into each library pool. The published analysis was carried out like this. Quality-filtered reads were processed with the UMI-based MiGEC pipeline, which removed over 75% of raw TCR sequences during error correction. IMGT germline references were used for aligning VDJ genes, and each clonotype was defined as a unique CDR3 amino acid sequence together with its V-J genes. Clonal expansion, Shannon diversity, and CDR3 relatedness (CalcPairwiseDistances, ClusterSamples) were evaluated with VDJtools, and phylogenetic trees were built with CLCbio workbench. A clone was classed as expanded if it had 8 or more unique UMIs, a cutoff based on coefficient-of-variation modelling across technical triplicates. TCRdb handled the public reads itself, with Q25 trimming in fastp and clone calling in MiXCR, and kept productive beta chains. For every CDR3 protein sequence, its rows merge into one entry that carries the most common genes and DNA. The V and J calls and clone size are TCRdb's, not the authors'. The sample table contains 70,000 to 90,000 distinct CDR3 sequences; only one count was recorded for 4.5% to 6.5% of them. Approximately 2.2% of the sample is taken by the ten largest.

The research as a whole found: The MS cluster was not associated with any clinical or MRI features, and the authors stated that larger cohorts are needed. Expanded clones from different subjects shared no identical CDR3 amino acid sequences, which suggests that TCR-beta repertoires were private in all groups. The highest TCR clonal expansion was observed in HAM/TSP patients, whereas the lowest was observed in MS patients, even when compared with healthy controls. Repertoires from 18 of 34 MS patients were grouped by phylogenetic analysis into a cluster of related CDR3 sequences, suggesting a possible repertoire-level signature.

For the unsorted PBMC libraries, 2 million PBMCs were stored in RNAlater at -80 degrees C until RNA extraction and were used to generate the libraries. The multiple sclerosis patients were enrolled in a US clinical protocol that used magnetic resonance imaging to evaluate disease progression. Peripheral blood was subjected to Ficoll-Hypaque density gradient centrifugation to isolate PBMCs, which were then cryopreserved in liquid nitrogen. From the cysteine up to the phenylalanine, the CDR3 has a length of 11 residues. This entry keeps only the CDR3 DNA: 33 bases, framed from base 1. CDR1 ENHRY and CDR2 SYGVKD are derived from the germline V gene. V loses 4 bases, J loses 13 bases, and the germline ends lie 11 bases apart. As concerns this clonotype: Which antigen it targets is not known. There are no base qualities to consult, and no much larger clone falls within one base.

Sequenced material: PBMCs. Recombination connected TRBV10-3 to TRBJ2-1; D gene: possibly TRBD1, on 6 matching bases. The receptor was isolated from a woman under 40 with multiple sclerosis. The nucleotide sequence is given as TGTGCCATCAGTGGAGACAGGAGTCAGTTCTTC. Its protein product is CAISGDRSQFF.